The source of this TCR beta chain is a study of beta chain features in type 1 diabetes. Every bit of the isolated RNA underwent reverse transcription, so sequencing read expressed TCRB transcripts. Profiled with immunoSEQ multiplex PCR; TCRdb holds only in-frame clones, not every one. The profile covers approximately 260,000 clones, with approximately 20% appearing a single time and about 0.027% taken by the ten largest. The CDR3 runs 14 residues. V was clipped by 3 bases and J by 5 bases, with 14 bases between them. Germline V lookup: CDR1 SGHTA, CDR2 FQGNSA. Study-wide results and limits: Moderately but significantly shorter TCRB CDR3s were found in Type 1 diabetes patients in all four CD4+ subsets.

Points on this clone: The antigen is undetermined.

The sequencing input was naive CD4+ T cells from blood. V usage is TRBV7-2 and J usage is TRBJ2-7; TRBD1 is a possible D gene (6 bases). The TCR sequence derives from a woman in her 40s with type 1 diabetes. CDR3 in amino acids: CASSFGLRDNEQYF. CDR3 coding DNA: TGTGCCAGCAGCTTCGGCCTCCGGGACAACGAGCAGTACTTC.